Reported below is one T cell receptor (beta chain). Its specificity is unknown. As for time point: cycle 4 day 1 (C4D1), after five to seven weeks of nivolumab. All trial patients relapsed after autologous stem cell transplantation. CD4+ T cells were purified from thawed PBMCs by magnetic negative selection. The data were taken from a study of PD-1 blockade in classical Hodgkin lymphoma. The wider study: Patients were infused with nivolumab 3 mg/kg every 2 weeks.

Germline-derived CDR1 and CDR2 are DFQATT and SNEGSKA (reference sequence). The CDR3 has 11 amino acids. V lost 3 bases and J 5 bases, leaving 7 bases between the germline ends. General study findings and limits: Relapsed/refractory patients reportedly had the lowest baseline TCR diversity, below newly diagnosed patients, who were below healthy donors. Whatever underlies the repertoire differences (possibly disease activity or prior therapy) remains undefined.

Using immunoSEQ multiplex PCR, the repertoire was profiled, and TCRdb retains in-frame clones only, with some absent. The data show under 25,000 clones, less than 75% seen once. The TCR was taken from a human donor with classical Hodgkin lymphoma. Sequenced material: CD4+ T cells from blood, taken before the fourth cycle of nivolumab. The rearrangement uses TRBV20-1 and TRBJ2-5; D ambiguous. The DNA for the CDR3 is TGCAGTGCTAGGTTGTATGAGACCCAGTACTTC. This translates into CSARLYETQYF.